Included here is one TCR beta chain sequence, with context. Its antigen remains unidentified. The CMV serostatus of this donor was not recorded. Germline CDR1 is MNHEY and CDR2 is SMNVEV (reference sequence). Trimming cost V 3 bases and J 8 bases, with 4 bases left between them. CDR3 length: 11 amino acids. The source of the sample is a study of cytomegalovirus exposure and HLA in healthy donors. Study observations and caveats: Cytomegalovirus association was listed for 170 or so TCR beta chains.

Use of 60 Vbeta and 13 Jbeta primers characterized the PCR. TCRdb's copy holds only in-frame clones and misses some; the assay was immunoSEQ multiplex PCR. The sample shows some 150,000 clones, about 72% of them seen only once. The sequenced sample was PBMCs. This chain joins TRBV27 and TRBJ2-2; D is uncertain. The source of this sequence is a human donor in good health. The CDR3 region is CASSFSGELFF. The CDR3 nucleotides read TGTGCCAGCAGTTTTTCTGGGGAGCTGTTTTTT.